Listed below are T cell receptor beta chains from one sample, sequenced in a study of blood T cell repertoires in COVID-19. Sequenced by immunoSEQ multiplex PCR; TCRdb stores in-frame clones only, minus some. The sample records some 66,000 clones, roughly nine tenths being singletons. Sequences were obtained from peripheral blood. All receptors come from a human donor in a cohort sampled during active COVID-19. The CDR3 runs from the conserved cysteine through the conserved F or W. The D gene is left open where the match is weak.

D gene	J gene	V gene	CDR3 protein	CDR3 DNA
NA	TRBJ2-1	TRBV7-9	CASSSPRDSTYNEQFF	TGTGCCAGCAGCTCACCCCGGGACTCCACCTACAATGAGCAGTTCTTC
TRBD1	TRBJ1-6	TRBV28	CASKGGLSPLHF	TGTGCCAGTAAAGGGGGCCTCTCACCCCTCCACTTT
TRBD1	TRBJ1-2	TRBV29-1	CSVETTTGGGYTF	TGCAGCGTTGAAACAACGACAGGGGGCGGCTACACCTTC
TRBD2	TRBJ2-3	TRBV7-3	CASSLKAGVPDTQYF	TGTGCCAGCAGCTTAAAAGCGGGAGTACCAGATACGCAGTATTTT
NA	TRBJ1-2	TRBV4-1	CASSQRVGREYGYTF	TGCGCCAGCAGCCAAAGGGTGGGCCGGGAGTATGGCTACACCTTC
TRBD2	TRBJ2-1	TRBV5-1	CASSWGTSAYNEQFF	TGCGCCAGCAGCTGGGGGACTAGCGCATACAATGAGCAGTTCTTC
NA	TRBJ1-5	TRBV19	CASTDRNQPQHF	TGTGCCAGTACTGACAGAAATCAGCCCCAGCATTTT
NA	TRBJ1-1	TRBV3-1/TRBV3-2	CASSQAEEGWTEAFF	TGTGCCAGCAGCCAAGCCGAGGAGGGTTGGACTGAAGCTTTCTTT
TRBD2	TRBJ2-7	TRBV28	CASRAQTSGYEQYF	TGTGCCAGCAGGGCCCAGACTAGCGGCTACGAGCAGTACTTC
TRBD1	TRBJ1-1	TRBV29-1	CSVASPGQGGPFF	TGCAGCGTTGCATCCCCGGGACAGGGAGGACCTTTCTTT
NA	TRBJ1-5	TRBV3-1/TRBV3-2	CASSQDREGQPQHF	TGTGCCAGCAGCCAAGACAGGGAAGGACAGCCCCAGCATTTT
TRBD1	TRBJ1-5	TRBV6-2/TRBV6-3	CASSPGTGGRDNQPQHF	TGTGCCAGCAGTCCCGGGACAGGGGGAAGAGACAATCAGCCCCAGCATTTT
NA	TRBJ2-2	TRBV3-1/TRBV3-2	CASSQDSRNTGELFF	TGTGCCAGCAGCCAAGATTCCAGAAACACCGGGGAGCTGTTTTTT
TRBD1	TRBJ2-5	TRBV30	CAVTGQGALKTQYF	TGTGCCGTAACTGGACAGGGGGCTCTAAAGACCCAGTACTTC
NA	TRBJ1-4	TRBV6-5	CASSNRQYGEKLFF	TGTGCCAGCAGTAACAGACAGTACGGGGAAAAACTGTTTTTT
TRBD2	TRBJ2-1	TRBV6-5	CASRLAGEPHNEQFF	TGTGCCAGCAGGCTAGCGGGAGAGCCCCACAATGAGCAGTTCTTC
TRBD1	TRBJ1-4	TRBV25-1	CASSAKQGRYEKLFF	TGTGCCAGCAGTGCGAAACAGGGGCGGTATGAAAAACTGTTTTTT
NA	TRBJ2-6	TRBV11-2	CASSPGTGSGANVLTF	TGTGCCAGCAGCCCCGGAACGGGCTCTGGGGCCAACGTCCTGACTTTC
TRBD2	TRBJ2-1	TRBV7-2	CASSASRGGPSEQFF	TGTGCCAGCAGCGCCTCGCGGGGGGGCCCCAGTGAGCAGTTCTTC
NA	TRBJ1-1	TRBV2	CAIPEGGDLWRTEAFF	TGTGCCATCCCAGAGGGGGGGGACCTTTGGAGAACTGAAGCTTTCTTT
NA	TRBJ2-3	TRBV19	CASSIYRTSTDTQYF	TGTGCCAGTAGTATTTACCGTACTAGCACAGATACGCAGTATTTT
NA	TRBJ2-1	TRBV7-3	CASSPGDTYNEQFF	TGTGCCAGCAGCCCCGGGGACACTTACAATGAGCAGTTCTTC
NA	TRBJ1-1	TRBV2	CASCTGMNTEAFF	TGTGCCAGCTGTACAGGGATGAACACTGAAGCTTTCTTT
TRBD2	TRBJ2-3	TRBV6-1	CASSGAGEADTQYF	TGTGCCAGCAGTGGAGCGGGGGAGGCAGATACGCAGTATTTT
NA	TRBJ2-1	TRBV11-2	CASSLGSGEQFF	TGTGCCAGCAGCTTAGGATCAGGAGAGCAGTTCTTC
NA	TRBJ2-1	TRBV11-1	CASSLGHNRDEQFF	TGTGCCAGCAGCTTAGGGCATAACAGGGATGAGCAGTTCTTC
TRBD1	TRBJ1-5	TRBV2	CASSRDRGDQPQHF	TGTGCCAGCAGTAGGGACAGGGGGGATCAGCCCCAGCATTTT
TRBD2	TRBJ2-1	TRBV7-9	CASRITSGKGNEQFF	TGTGCCAGCAGAATTACTAGCGGGAAGGGCAATGAGCAGTTCTTC
NA	TRBJ1-1	TRBV9	CASSARGRTEAFF	TGTGCCAGCAGCGCCAGGGGTCGCACTGAAGCTTTCTTT
TRBD2	TRBJ2-3	TRBV18	CASSPRAGATDTQYF	TGTGCCAGCTCACCACGAGCGGGAGCCACAGATACGCAGTATTTT
TRBD2	TRBJ2-3	TRBV24-1	CATSDAAGSTDTQYF	TGTGCCACCAGTGACGCAGCGGGGAGCACAGATACGCAGTATTTT
NA	TRBJ2-6	TRBV4-3	CASSQDISGRGTSGANVLTF	TGCGCCAGCAGCCAAGACATTTCCGGCAGGGGAACCTCTGGGGCCAACGTCCTGACTTTC
NA	TRBJ2-3	TRBV18	CASSPRANPTTDTQYF	TGTGCCAGCTCACCACGGGCTAACCCCACCACAGATACGCAGTATTTT
NA	TRBJ2-5	TRBV19	CASSWGAGQQETQYF	TGTGCCAGTAGTTGGGGTGCGGGACAGCAAGAGACCCAGTACTTC
NA	TRBJ1-2	TRBV19	CASSSPPVYGYTF	TGTGCCAGTAGTTCCCCTCCCGTCTATGGCTACACCTTC
NA	TRBJ1-1	TRBV7-9	CASSLGGETGEAFF	TGTGCCAGCAGCTTAGGTGGAGAAACAGGTGAAGCTTTCTTT
TRBD1	TRBJ1-6	TRBV6-5	CASSADRGYPPLHF	TGTGCCAGCAGCGCCGACAGGGGATATCCACCCCTCCACTTT